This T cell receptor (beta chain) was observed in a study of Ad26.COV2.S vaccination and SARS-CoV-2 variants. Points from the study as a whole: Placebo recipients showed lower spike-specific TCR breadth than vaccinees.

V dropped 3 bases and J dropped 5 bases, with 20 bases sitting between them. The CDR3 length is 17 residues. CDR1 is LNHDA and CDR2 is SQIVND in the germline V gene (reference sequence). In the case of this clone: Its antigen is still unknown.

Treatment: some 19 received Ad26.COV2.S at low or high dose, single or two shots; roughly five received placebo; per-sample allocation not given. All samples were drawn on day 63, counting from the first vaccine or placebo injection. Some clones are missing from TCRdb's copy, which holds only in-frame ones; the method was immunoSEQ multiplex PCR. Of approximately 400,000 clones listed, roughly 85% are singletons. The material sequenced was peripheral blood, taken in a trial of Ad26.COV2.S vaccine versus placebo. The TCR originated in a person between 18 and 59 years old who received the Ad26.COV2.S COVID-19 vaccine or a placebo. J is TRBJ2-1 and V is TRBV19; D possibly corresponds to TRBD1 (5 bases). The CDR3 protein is CASSIEGWSGRNNEQFF. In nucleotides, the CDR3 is TGTGCCAGTAGTATTGAAGGGTGGTCAGGGCGAAACAATGAGCAGTTCTTC.